The 22 T cell receptor beta chains below were found in one sample sequenced in a study of monozygotic twins with inflammatory bowel disease. TCRdb re-called the 5' RACE reads and catalogs CDR3 proteins one per entry, DNA excluded. This table holds about 130,000 distinct CDR3 sequences. Sequencing was performed on blood. The receptors come from a human donor with ulcerative colitis or Crohn's disease, or a healthy co-twin of an affected twin (not recorded which).

The rearrangement joins TRBV19 to TRBJ1-2; TCRdb selects TRBD1, and the lack of DNA leaves this call unchecked. The CDR3 runs 14 residues. CDR1 is LNHDA and CDR2 is SQIVND in the germline V gene (reference sequence). CDR3 amino acids: CASSIAWDLYGYTF.

The V call is TRBV5-1, the J call TRBJ2-1; TCRdb names TRBD2, which stays unverified in the absence of DNA. This CDR3 has 17 residues. From germline, CDR1 is SGHRS and CDR2 YFSETQ. This CDR3 is CASSLLIAGSSYNEQFF.

The chain couples TRBV7-6 to TRBJ2-7; TCRdb's D call, TRBD2, is unchecked because there is no DNA. This CDR3 contains 16 residues. Germline V CDR1 and CDR2: SGHVS, FNYEAQ. This CDR3 reads CASSFEIAGSLYEQYF.

The chain uses TRBV18 and TRBJ1-6; without DNA, the TCRdb call of TRBD1 cannot be checked. The CDR3 is made up of 15 amino acids. The germline V gene encodes CDR1 KGHSH and CDR2 LQKENI. CDR3: CASSLDRQRNSPLHF.

The chain is built from TRBV9 and TRBJ2-1; TCRdb gives TRBD1 as the D gene, but with no DNA this cannot be confirmed. There are 15 residues in the CDR3. Germline CDR1 is SGDLS and CDR2 is YYNGEE. The CDR3 sequence is CASSTRDSSYNEQFF.

The chain links TRBV20-1 to TRBJ2-5; with no DNA, the TCRdb D assignment of TRBD1 cannot be verified. The CDR3 is 15 amino acids. CDR1 and CDR2 from the germline V gene are DFQATT and SNEGSKA (reference sequence). Here the CDR3 reads CSARPGQGAYETQYF.

The gene calls are TRBV5-1 and TRBJ1-1. Germline V gives CDR1 SGHRS, CDR2 YFSETQ. The CDR3 contains 16 residues. CDR3: CASSLARVAGNTEAFF.

CDR3 protein: CASQLAGAYEQYF. The V and J genes are TRBV7-9 and TRBJ2-7; TCRdb returns TRBD2, unconfirmable since there is no DNA. Germline lookup yields CDR1 SEHNR and CDR2 FQNEAQ (reference sequence). This CDR3 has 13 residues.

The chain combines TRBV30 with TRBJ1-4. The germline gives CDR1 GTSNPN, CDR2 SVGIG (reference sequence). CDR3 length: 13 residues. The CDR3 loop is CAWRDGFGEKLFF.

This rearrangement joins TRBV12-3 or TRBV12-4 to TRBJ2-7. This CDR3 region has 14 residues. CDR3 region: CASSRASSSYEQYF.

The chain uses TRBV19 and TRBJ1-5. This CDR3 region has 14 residues. CDR1 LNHDA and CDR2 SQIVND come from the germline V gene (reference sequence). The CDR3 is CASSRYSSNQPQHF.

This chain links TRBV7-9 with TRBJ1-1; TCRdb's D gene call, TRBD1, goes unchecked for lack of DNA. The CDR3 has 13 amino acids. Germline V gene lookup returns CDR1 SEHNR and CDR2 FQNEAQ (reference sequence). CDR3: CAAYREAQTEAFF. Filled out from reference TRBV7-9 and TRBJ1-1, the complete variable domain reads DTGVSQNPRHKITKRGQNVTFRCDPISEHNRLYWYRQTLGQGPEFLTYFQNEAQLEKSRLLSDRFSAERPKGSFSTLEIQRTEQGDSAMYLCAAYREAQTEAFFGQGTRLTVV.

The chain couples TRBV6-1 to TRBJ2-3; TCRdb's assignment of TRBD1 cannot be checked, as there is no DNA. There are 15 residues in the CDR3. Germline-derived CDR1 and CDR2 are MNHNS and SASEGT. CDR3 amino acids: CASSEGQAGTDTQYF.

The V call is TRBV7-8, the J call TRBJ2-1; the D call from TCRdb, TRBD1, cannot be confirmed without DNA. The CDR3 covers 14 residues. Per the germline V gene, CDR1 is SGHVS and CDR2 is FQNEAQ. The CDR3: CASSSGTGRDEQFF.

The rearrangement uses TRBV5-1 and TRBJ2-2; TCRdb's assignment of TRBD1 cannot be checked, as there is no DNA. The CDR3 runs 14 residues. Germline loops: CDR1 SGHRS, CDR2 YFSETQ. The CDR3 reads CASSLVGGARELFF.

The chain links TRBV5-1 to TRBJ1-1. The CDR3 has 15 residues. CDR1 and CDR2 from the germline V gene are SGHRS and YFSETQ. The chain's CDR3 is CASSPTGVLNTEAFF.

This chain joins TRBV19 and TRBJ1-2; the D call of TRBD1 rests on TCRdb alone, since no DNA is present to check it. The CDR3 has 15 residues. Germline CDR1 is LNHDA and CDR2 is SQIVND (reference sequence). The CDR3 reads CASSLGTETNYGYTF.

The chain employs TRBV13 and TRBJ2-7; the TRBD2 assignment by TCRdb is unverifiable without DNA. CDR3 size: 16 residues. CDR1 is PRHDT, CDR2 FYEKMQ, per germline (reference sequence). CDR3 residues: CASSLVPAVSSYEQYF.

This rearrangement joins TRBV5-1 to TRBJ1-5. The CDR3 runs to 13 residues. Germline V gene data show CDR1 as SGHRS and CDR2 as YFSETQ. This CDR3 reads CASSQSGNQPQHF.

The V and J genes are TRBV27 and TRBJ2-3; TCRdb designates TRBD2, a call that cannot be tested without DNA. The length of the CDR3 is 16 residues. Germline V gives CDR1 MNHEY, CDR2 SMNVEV (reference sequence). CDR3 in amino acids: CASRPGLEFSADTQYF.

This rearrangement joins TRBV7-7 to TRBJ2-1; TCRdb picks TRBD1, but there is no DNA to check that call. CDR3 size: 14 residues. Germline CDR1 and CDR2: SSHAT and FNYEAQ (reference sequence). CDR3: CASSSAGQNNEQFF.

The chain joins TRBV12-3 or TRBV12-4 to TRBJ1-6; there is no DNA to check the TCRdb D call of TRBD1. The CDR3 contains 14 residues. The CDR3 sequence is CASSQGQGHSPLHF.